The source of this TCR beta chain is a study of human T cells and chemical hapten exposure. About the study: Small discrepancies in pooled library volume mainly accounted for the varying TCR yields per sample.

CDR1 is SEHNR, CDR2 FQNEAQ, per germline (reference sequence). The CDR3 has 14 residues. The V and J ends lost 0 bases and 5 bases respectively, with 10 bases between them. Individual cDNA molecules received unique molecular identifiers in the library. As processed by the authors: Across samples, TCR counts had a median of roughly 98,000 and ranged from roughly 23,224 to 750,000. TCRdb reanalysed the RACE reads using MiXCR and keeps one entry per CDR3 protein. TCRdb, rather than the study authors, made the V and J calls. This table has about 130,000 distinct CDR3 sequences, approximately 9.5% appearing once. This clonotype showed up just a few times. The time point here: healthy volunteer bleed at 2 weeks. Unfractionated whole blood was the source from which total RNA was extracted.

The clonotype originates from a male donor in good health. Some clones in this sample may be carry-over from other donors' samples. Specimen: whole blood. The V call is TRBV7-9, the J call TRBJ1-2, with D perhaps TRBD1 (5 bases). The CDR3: CASSLARVRYGYTF. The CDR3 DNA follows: TGTGCCAGCAGCTTAGCCAGGGTCCGTTATGGCTACACCTTC.